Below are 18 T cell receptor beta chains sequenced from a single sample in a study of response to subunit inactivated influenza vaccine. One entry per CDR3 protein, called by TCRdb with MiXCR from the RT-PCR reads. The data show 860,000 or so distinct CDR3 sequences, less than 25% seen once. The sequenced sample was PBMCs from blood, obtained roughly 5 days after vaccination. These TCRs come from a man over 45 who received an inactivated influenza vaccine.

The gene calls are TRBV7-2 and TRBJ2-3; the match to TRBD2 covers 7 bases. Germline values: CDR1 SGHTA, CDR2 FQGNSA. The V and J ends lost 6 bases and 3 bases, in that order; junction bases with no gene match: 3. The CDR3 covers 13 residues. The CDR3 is CASRASGTDTQYF. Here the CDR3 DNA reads TGTGCCAGCAGGGCTAGCGGAACAGATACGCAGTATTTT.

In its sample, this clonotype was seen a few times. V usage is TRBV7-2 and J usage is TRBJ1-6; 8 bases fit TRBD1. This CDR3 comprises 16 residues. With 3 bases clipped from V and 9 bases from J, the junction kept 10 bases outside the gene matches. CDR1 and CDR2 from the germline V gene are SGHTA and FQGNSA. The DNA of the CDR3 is TGTGCCAGCAGCTTTCGGCCGGACAGGGTCGCTTCACCCCTCCACTTT. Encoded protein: CASSFRPDRVASPLHF.

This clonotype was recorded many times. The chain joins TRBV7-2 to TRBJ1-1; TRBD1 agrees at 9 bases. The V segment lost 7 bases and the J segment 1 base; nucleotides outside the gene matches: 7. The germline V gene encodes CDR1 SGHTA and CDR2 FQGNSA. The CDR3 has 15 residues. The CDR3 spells CASIIDRGRNTEAFF. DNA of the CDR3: TGTGCCAGCATCATCGACAGGGGGAGGAACACTGAAGCTTTCTTT. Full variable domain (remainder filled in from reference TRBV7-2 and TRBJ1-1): GAGVSQSPSNKVTEKGKDVELRCDPISGHTALYWYRQSLGQGLEFLIYFQGNSAPDKSGLPSDRFSAERTGGSVSTLTIQRTQQEDSAVYLCASIIDRGRNTEAFFGQGTRLTVV.

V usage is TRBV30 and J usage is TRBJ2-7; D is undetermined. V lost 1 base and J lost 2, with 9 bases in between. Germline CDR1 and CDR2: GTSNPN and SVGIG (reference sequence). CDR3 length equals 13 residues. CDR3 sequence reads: CAWSAGVAYEQYF. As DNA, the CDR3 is TGTGCCTGGAGTGCGGGCGTTGCCTACGAGCAGTACTTC.

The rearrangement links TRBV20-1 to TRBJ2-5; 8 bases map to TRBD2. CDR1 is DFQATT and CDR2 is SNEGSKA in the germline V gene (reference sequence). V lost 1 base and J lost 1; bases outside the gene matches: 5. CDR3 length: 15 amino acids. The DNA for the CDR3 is TGCAGTGCTAGAGTCCGGGGGGGGCTCCAAGAGACCCAGTACTTC. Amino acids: CSARVRGGLQETQYF.

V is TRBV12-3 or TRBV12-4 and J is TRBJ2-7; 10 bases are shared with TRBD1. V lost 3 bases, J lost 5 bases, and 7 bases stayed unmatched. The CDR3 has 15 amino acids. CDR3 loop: CASSLDGTGVHEQYF. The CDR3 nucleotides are TGTGCCAGCAGTTTGGACGGGACAGGGGTTCACGAGCAGTACTTC.

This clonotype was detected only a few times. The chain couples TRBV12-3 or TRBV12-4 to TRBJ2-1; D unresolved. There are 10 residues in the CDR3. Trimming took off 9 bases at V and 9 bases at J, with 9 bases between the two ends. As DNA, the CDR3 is TGTGCCAGTGAGTTGGGTGAGCAGTTCTTC. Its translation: CASELGEQFF.

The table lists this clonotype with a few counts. The CDR3 here is CSAILSNGYGYTF. DNA of the CDR3: TGCAGTGCTATACTGTCCAATGGCTATGGCTACACCTTC. The chain carries TRBV20-1 and TRBJ1-2; D not certain. The ends were cut back, 4 bases at V and 4 bases at J, with 13 bases in the middle. Germline V CDR1 and CDR2: DFQATT, SNEGSKA (reference sequence). The CDR3 consists of 13 residues.

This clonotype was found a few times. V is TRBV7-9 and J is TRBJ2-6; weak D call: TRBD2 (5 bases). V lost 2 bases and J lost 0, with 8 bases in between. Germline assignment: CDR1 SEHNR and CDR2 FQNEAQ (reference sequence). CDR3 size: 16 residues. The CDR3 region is CASSLIRGSGANVLTF. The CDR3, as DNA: TGTGCCAGCAGCTTAATTCGGGGCTCTGGGGCCAACGTCCTGACTTTC.

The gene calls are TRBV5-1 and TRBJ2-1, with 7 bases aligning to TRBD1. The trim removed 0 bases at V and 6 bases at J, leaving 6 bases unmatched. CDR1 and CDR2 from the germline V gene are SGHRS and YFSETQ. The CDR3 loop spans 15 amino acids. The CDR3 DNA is TGCGCCAGCAGCTTGGCAGGACAGGTGGGCAATGAGCAGTTCTTC. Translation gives CASSLAGQVGNEQFF.

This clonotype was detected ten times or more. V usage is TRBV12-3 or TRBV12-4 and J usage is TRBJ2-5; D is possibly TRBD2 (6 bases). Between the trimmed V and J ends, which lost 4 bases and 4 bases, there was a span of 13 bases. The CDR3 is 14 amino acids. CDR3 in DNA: TGTGCCAGCAGTTCAGGGACTTGGGGAGAGACCCAGTACTTC. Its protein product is CASSSGTWGETQYF.

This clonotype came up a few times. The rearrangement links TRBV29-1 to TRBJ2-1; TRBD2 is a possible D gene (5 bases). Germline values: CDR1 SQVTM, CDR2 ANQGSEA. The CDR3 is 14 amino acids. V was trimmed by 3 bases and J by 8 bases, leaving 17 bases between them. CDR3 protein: CSVDLGVRGDEQFF. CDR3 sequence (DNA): TGCAGCGTTGACCTGGGCGTCCGGGGTGATGAGCAGTTCTTC.

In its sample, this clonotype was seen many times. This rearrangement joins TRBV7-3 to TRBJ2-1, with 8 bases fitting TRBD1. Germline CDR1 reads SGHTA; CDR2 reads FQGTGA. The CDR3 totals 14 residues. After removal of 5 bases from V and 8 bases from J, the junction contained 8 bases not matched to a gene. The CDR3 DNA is TGTGCCAGCAGCCCCCATAACAGGGGGGATGAGCAGTTCTTC. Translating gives CASSPHNRGDEQFF.

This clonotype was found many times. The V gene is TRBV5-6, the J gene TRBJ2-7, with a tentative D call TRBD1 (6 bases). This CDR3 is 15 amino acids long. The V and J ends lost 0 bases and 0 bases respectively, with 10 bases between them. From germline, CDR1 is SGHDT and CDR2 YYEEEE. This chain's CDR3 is CASSLETGFSYEQYF. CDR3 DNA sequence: TGTGCCAGCAGCTTGGAAACAGGGTTCTCCTACGAGCAGTACTTC.

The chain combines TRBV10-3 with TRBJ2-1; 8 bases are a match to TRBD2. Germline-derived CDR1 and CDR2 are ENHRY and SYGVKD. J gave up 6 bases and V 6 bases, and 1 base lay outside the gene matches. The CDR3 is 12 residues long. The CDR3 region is CAISAGGNEQFF. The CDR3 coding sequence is TGTGCCATCAGCGCGGGGGGCAATGAGCAGTTCTTC.

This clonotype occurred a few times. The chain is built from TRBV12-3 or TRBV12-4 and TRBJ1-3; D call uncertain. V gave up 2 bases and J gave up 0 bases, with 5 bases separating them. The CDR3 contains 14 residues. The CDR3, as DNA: TGTGCCAGCAGTTTACAGCTCTCTGGAAACACCATATATTTT. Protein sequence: CASSLQLSGNTIYF.

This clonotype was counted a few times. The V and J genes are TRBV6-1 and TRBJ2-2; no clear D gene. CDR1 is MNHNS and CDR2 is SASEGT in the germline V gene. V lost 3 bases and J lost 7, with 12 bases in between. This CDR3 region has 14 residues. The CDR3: CASSDGTRSGELFF. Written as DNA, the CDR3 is TGTGCCAGCAGTGATGGTACGAGGAGCGGGGAGCTGTTTTTT.

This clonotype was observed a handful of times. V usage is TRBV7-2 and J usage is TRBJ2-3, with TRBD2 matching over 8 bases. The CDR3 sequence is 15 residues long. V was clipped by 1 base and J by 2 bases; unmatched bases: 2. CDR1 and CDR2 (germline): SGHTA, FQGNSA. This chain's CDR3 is CASSLGRGDTDTQYF. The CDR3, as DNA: TGTGCCAGCAGCTTAGGGCGGGGGGACACAGATACGCAGTATTTT.